The T cell receptor beta chain described here comes from a study of tumor-infiltrating lymphocytes in localized non-small cell lung cancer. Germline loops: CDR1 SGDLS, CDR2 YYNGEE. V was clipped by 4 bases and J by 8 bases; unmatched bases: 7. The CDR3 runs to 13 residues. Here immunoSEQ multiplex PCR was the method, and the copy in TCRdb shows in-frame clones only, minus some. Of 10,000 or so clones in the sample, approximately 72% were seen once. V usage is TRBV9 and J usage is TRBJ1-2; TRBD1 matches at 8 bases. This TCR was sampled from a human donor with non-small cell lung cancer. The sequencing input was uninvolved lung tissue not adjacent to the tumor. CDR3 coding DNA: TGTGCCAGCAGCACCGACAGGGGTGGGGGCTACACCTTC. Its translation: CASSTDRGGGYTF.